This TCR beta chain is from a study of T-cell memory formation after mild COVID-19. Overall study context: TCR clusters were largely donor specific. Study conclusions and caveats: Researchers report contracting CD4+ clones mostly in CM and EM, with CD8+ clones in EMRA.

Germline V gene data show CDR1 as DFQATT and CDR2 as SNEGSKA (reference sequence). The V gene end was trimmed by 2 bases and the J gene end by 5 bases; junction bases not matched to a gene: 26. This CDR3 region has 21 residues. TCRdb called the 5' RACE reads again in MiXCR, with one record for every CDR3 protein. In the table there are 250,000 to 300,000 distinct CDR3 sequences, 15% to 20% of which are singletons. On this clonotype: Its antigen is unknown.

The chain recombines TRBV20-1 with TRBJ1-2, with TRBD1 identical over 10 bases. What was sequenced was PBMCs or a T cell subset sorted from them (not recorded which). This clonotype was obtained from a man between 18 and 35 years old who had mild COVID-19 (a few samples of this study predate the infection). Cell type and time point are not known. In nucleotides, the CDR3 is TGCAGTGCTAGATACCGCCGGGACAGGGGACCCCGCAACTTTCTTGGGTATGGCTACACCTTC. Translating it yields CSARYRRDRGPRNFLGYGYTF.